What follows are 27 T cell receptor beta chains derived from one specimen sequenced in a study of tumor-infiltrating lymphocytes in oesophageal squamous cell carcinoma. In TCRdb, the PCR reads were re-called with MiXCR into one record per CDR3 protein. In the table there are about 8,700 distinct CDR3 sequences, less than 75% of which are singletons. Sequencing was done on a sample of esophageal tumor tissue. The receptors originated from a female donor with esophageal squamous cell carcinoma.

V and J are TRBV11-3 and TRBJ2-1; 11 bases map to TRBD2. V lost 5 bases, J lost 2 bases, and 5 bases stayed unmatched. The CDR3 sequence is 16 residues long. Germline V gene sequence: CDR1 SGHNT, CDR2 YENEEA. In DNA form, the CDR3 reads TGTGCCAGCAGCCCTTATAGCGGGGGGGCCTACAATGAGCAGTTCTTC. This codes for CASSPYSGGAYNEQFF.

The rearrangement uses TRBV7-2 and TRBJ2-1, with D perhaps TRBD1 or TRBD2 (5 bases each). With the DNA end fitting TRBJ2-7 better, the J assignment may be wrong. This CDR3 spans 14 amino acids. Per germline, CDR1 SGHTA and CDR2 FQGNSA. CDR3 region: CASSLRGRVHEQYF. The CDR3 nucleotides read TGTGCCAGCAGCTTGAGGGGCAGGGTACACGAGCAGTACTTC.

This chain joins TRBV11-2 and TRBJ2-3; weak D call: TRBD2 (6 bases). V was trimmed by 3 bases and J by 3 bases, leaving 13 bases between them. The CDR3 sequence is 15 residues long. The germline CDR1 and CDR2 sequences are SGHAT and FQNNGV. The CDR3 loop reads CASSLGVGRTDTQYF. Here the CDR3 DNA reads TGTGCCAGCAGCTTGGGGGTGGGGAGGACAGATACGCAGTATTTT.

The CDR3 nucleotides read TGCGCCAGCAGTGAGTCAGGGGGGAGCGGCTACACCTTC. Amino acid sequence: CASSESGGSGYTF. This chain links TRBV10-1 with TRBJ1-2; perhaps TRBD1 as D (6 bases). CDR1 is WNHNN, CDR2 SYGVQD, per germline (reference sequence). Trimming cost V 0 bases and J 8 bases, with 10 bases left between them. The CDR3 consists of 13 residues.

This clonotype was recorded a few times. This chain connects TRBV7-2 to TRBJ2-1; 12 bases match TRBD2. The J call could be wrong; TRBJ2-7 is a better fit for the DNA end. CDR1 and CDR2 from the germline V gene are SGHTA and FQGNSA. The CDR3 runs to 17 residues. CDR3 residues: CASSLAMTSGSNYEQYF. The CDR3 DNA reads as TGTGCCAGCAGCTTAGCGATGACTAGCGGGAGCAACTACGAGCAGTACTTC.

The V gene is TRBV5-1, the J gene TRBJ2-5; weak D call: TRBD1 (6 bases). The better agreement between TRBJ2-7 and the DNA end casts doubt on the J call. The V gene's germline CDR1 is SGHRS and CDR2 YFSETQ. There are 14 residues in the CDR3. The CDR3 protein is CASSLAGQTYEQYF. The CDR3 nucleotides read TGCGCCAGCAGCTTGGCCGGACAGACCTACGAGCAGTACTTC.

The V call is TRBV24-1, the J call TRBJ1-2; weak D call: TRBD1 (6 bases). CDR1 is KGHDR and CDR2 is SFDVKD in the germline V gene. The CDR3 has 13 amino acids. Trimming left V 5 bases short and J 2 bases short, with 8 bases between. Here the CDR3 DNA reads TGTGCCACCAGTGTTGACAGGAACTATGGCTACACCTTC. It specifies CATSVDRNYGYTF.

The chain joins TRBV7-6 to TRBJ2-1, with a weak D call TRBD1 (6 bases). V was shortened by 5 bases and J by 9 bases, with 23 bases between the two germline ends. The CDR3 loop spans 16 amino acids. CDR1 and CDR2 from the germline V gene are SGHVS and FNYEAQ. The CDR3 DNA reads as TGTGCCAGCAGCCCACGACAGGCCACCAGTAATAGTGAGCAGTTCTTC. It encodes CASSPRQATSNSEQFF.

The chain combines TRBV11-1 with TRBJ2-4; D gene ambiguous. Trimming left V 4 bases short and J 1 base short, with 17 bases between. Germline CDR1 reads SGHAT; CDR2 reads FQDESV (reference sequence). The CDR3 has 17 amino acids. DNA for the CDR3: TGTGCCAGCAGCTCAAGTGTTGGGTACGGGGCCAAAAACATTCAGTACTTC. This sequence encodes CASSSSVGYGAKNIQYF.

On this clonotype: A junction end diverges from the germline sequence, so it may reflect a read error. The chain recombines TRBV11-1 with TRBJ2-5; 10 nucleotides line up with TRBD1. The CDR3 loop spans 14 amino acids. Looked up from germline, CDR1 is SGHAT and CDR2 is FQDESV (reference sequence). CDR3 nucleotide sequence: TGTGCCAGCAGCCTAATTGGACAGGGGGGAGTCAGGTTCTTC. Its protein product is CASSLIGQGGVRFF.

V is TRBV24-1 and J is TRBJ2-4, with D tentatively TRBD1 (5 bases). Gene TRBJ2-5 matches the end of the DNA better, so the J call may be wrong. The germline CDR1 and CDR2 sequences are KGHDR and SFDVKD. The CDR3 runs to 15 residues. This CDR3 reads CATSDLGQGWETQYF. The CDR3 nucleotides are TGTGCCACCAGTGATTTGGGGCAGGGCTGGGAGACCCAGTACTTC.

Concerning this clonotype: A read error may account for a junction end that differs from germline. The chain is built from TRBV7-9 and TRBJ2-3; D remains ambiguous. CDR1 and CDR2 (germline): SEHNR, FQNEAQ (reference sequence). The CDR3 loop spans 15 amino acids. The CDR3 protein is CASSLNTDYYNEQFF. In DNA form, the CDR3 reads TGTGCCAGCAGCCTAAATACAGATTACTACAATGAGCAGTTCTTT.

The chain is built from TRBV7-2 and TRBJ2-7; 8 positions agree with TRBD2. CDR1 SGHTA and CDR2 FQGNSA come from the germline V gene. Trimming removed 1 base from V and 6 bases from J; junction bases left unmatched: 8. This CDR3 spans 15 amino acids. The CDR3 DNA follows: TGTGCCAGCAGCTTAGTGACGGGAGGGAGGGGCGAGCAGTACTTC. It codes for CASSLVTGGRGEQYF.

This chain joins TRBV7-2 and TRBJ2-5; 11 bases map to TRBD2. The CDR3 sequence is 19 residues long. V shed 7 bases and J 11 bases; nucleotides not matched to a gene: 27. Per the germline V gene, CDR1 is SGHTA and CDR2 is FQGNSA. The CDR3 sequence is CASMKSWGASGRRYNEQYF. For the CDR3, the DNA is TGTGCCAGCATGAAATCGTGGGGGGCTAGCGGGAGGAGGTACAATGAGCAGTACTTC.

The V and J genes are TRBV7-2 and TRBJ2-1; D unresolved. Trimming took off 5 bases at V and 0 bases at J, with 17 bases between the two ends. The V gene's germline CDR1 is SGHTA and CDR2 FQGNSA. The CDR3 is 17 residues long. The CDR3 protein is CASSLGTLKSSYNEQFF. CDR3 nucleotides: TGTGCCAGCAGCCTGGGAACGTTAAAAAGCTCCTACAATGAGCAGTTCTTC.

The chain joins TRBV12-3 or TRBV12-4 to TRBJ1-4, with unresolved D. This CDR3 region has 16 residues. The V end was cut by 6 bases, the J end by 5 bases, with 19 bases between. CDR3 loop: CASSRLPPEPNEKLFF. DNA for the CDR3: TGTGCCAGCAGCCGCCTGCCCCCGGAACCCAATGAAAAACTGTTTTTT.

In regard to this clonotype: Because it lacks the conserved phenylalanine or tryptophan at the end, this CDR3 is likely a read error. The limits of the CDR3 on the DNA are not certain, so only TCRdb's listed CDR3 is given. The chain is built from TRBV3-1 and TRBJ2-6; TRBD1 is the table's D call and was not checked against the DNA. The CDR3 is 16 residues long, ends included. The V gene's germline CDR1 is LGHDT and CDR2 YNNKEL (reference sequence). CDR3 sequence reads: CASSYVSSYNEQFFGA.

This chain links TRBV7-3 with TRBJ2-5; TRBD1 might be the D (5 bases). With 2 bases removed from V and 2 bases from J, the gap between germline ends came to 12 bases. Germline-derived CDR1 and CDR2 are SGHTA and FQGTGA. The CDR3 consists of 15 residues. The CDR3 here is CASSLWSGPQETQYF. CDR3 in DNA: TGTGCCAGCAGCTTATGGTCAGGGCCGCAAGAGACCCAGTACTTC.

The sample holds a few counts of this clonotype. The rearrangement uses TRBV7-6 and TRBJ2-1, with no clear D. The DNA matches TRBJ2-7 better at its end, which makes the J call doubtful. CDR1 and CDR2 from the germline V gene are SGHVS and FNYEAQ. The CDR3 is 13 residues long. Here the CDR3 DNA reads TGTGCCAGCAGCTTAGGGTCAAACTACGAGCAGTACTTC. Translation: CASSLGSNYEQYF.

The rearrangement joins TRBV28 to TRBJ1-4, with 7 bases fitting TRBD1. This CDR3 spans 14 amino acids. With V trimmed by 6 bases and J by 8 bases, 9 bases remained unmatched. Germline V lookup: CDR1 MDHEN, CDR2 SYDVKM. CDR3 sequence: CASSPGDRAEKLFF. CDR3 sequence (DNA): TGTGCCAGCAGCCCCGGCGACAGGGCCGAAAAACTGTTTTTT.

The chain combines TRBV24-1 with TRBJ2-1, with 13 bases identical to TRBD2. The junction had 16 bases not matched to a gene; V was cut back by 1 base and J by 8 bases. The CDR3 totals 20 residues. Germline CDR1 and CDR2: KGHDR and SFDVKD. DNA for the CDR3: TGTGCCACCAGTGATTTCCCCCCTACTACTAGCGGGAGGGCCTTCCATGAGCAGTTCTTC. It codes for CATSDFPPTTSGRAFHEQFF.

Notes on this clonotype: As the CDR3 is not closed by the conserved phenylalanine or tryptophan, this likely results from a read error. It is unclear where the CDR3 begins or ends on the DNA, so no DNA is shown, and the CDR3 is as TCRdb lists it. J is TRBJ2-1 and V is TRBV28; whether TRBD2, the table's D call, matches the DNA was not checked. Germline V gene sequence: CDR1 MDHEN, CDR2 SYDVKM. 8 amino acids form the CDR3, both terminal residues included. This CDR3 reads CASRQLVS.

A few counts support this clonotype. The rearrangement joins TRBV7-8 to TRBJ2-5; 8 bases match TRBD2. The ends lost 5 bases at V and 11 bases at J; junction bases unmatched: 10. The CDR3 totals 13 residues. Germline assignment: CDR1 SGHVS and CDR2 FQNEAQ. The CDR3 region is CASSLWGGGGQYF. CDR3 in DNA: TGTGCCAGCAGCCTGTGGGGAGGCGGGGGGCAGTACTTC.

The rearrangement links TRBV7-8 to TRBJ1-2; weak D call: TRBD1 (5 bases). The CDR3 has 14 residues. Trimming pared 1 base from V and 2 bases from J, leaving 8 bases between. Germline CDR1 reads SGHVS; CDR2 reads FQNEAQ. The CDR3 DNA reads as TGTGCCAGCAGCTTAGGAAACAGGAACTATGGCTACACCTTC. This encodes CASSLGNRNYGYTF.

This clonotype was seen only a few times. J is TRBJ2-3 and V is TRBV6-5; 7 bases map to TRBD1. The CDR3 has 15 residues. CDR1 MNHEY and CDR2 SVGAGI come from the germline V gene. Germline trimming cut 6 bases from V and 0 bases from J; bases unmatched to any gene: 6. CDR3 residues: CASRIQGSSTDTQYF. CDR3 nucleotides: TGTGCCAGCAGGATACAGGGGTCTAGCACAGATACGCAGTATTTT.

This clonotype was detected only once. The V call is TRBV11-2, the J call TRBJ2-3, with D possibly TRBD1 on 6 matching bases. Germline V gene lookup returns CDR1 SGHAT and CDR2 FQNNGV. The CDR3 spans 14 residues. V was cut by 4 bases and J by 2 bases, with 10 bases left in between. For the CDR3, the DNA is TGTGCCAGCAGCTGGACAGCCTACACAGATACGCAGTATTTT. It specifies CASSWTAYTDTQYF.

V and J are TRBV7-6 and TRBJ2-1; 10 bases line up with TRBD2. J was trimmed by 9 bases and V by 5 bases; bases with no gene match: 10. The CDR3 is 15 amino acids. Germline CDR1 reads SGHVS; CDR2 reads FNYEAQ. CDR3 in DNA: TGTGCCAGCAGCCCACTTAGCGGGGGGCCTTTTGAGCAGTTCTTC. Its translation is CASSPLSGGPFEQFF.